A single sample gave rise to the 3 T cell receptor beta chains below, sequenced in a study of blood T cell repertoires in COVID-19. This table comes from immunoSEQ multiplex PCR, and its TCRdb copy is limited to in-frame clones, with some not included. The sample contains about 210,000 clones, roughly 85% of which appear only once. The specimen was peripheral blood. The receptors stem from a woman aged 40 to 50 with active or convalescent COVID-19.

This clone was counted only a few times. The V gene is TRBV7-9, the J gene TRBJ2-7; 8 bases map to TRBD1. The germline gives CDR1 SEHNR, CDR2 FQNEAQ (reference sequence). Trimming removed 6 bases from V and 3 bases from J; junction bases left unmatched: 4. The CDR3 runs to 13 residues. The CDR3 loop is CASRPTGDYEQYF. The CDR3 DNA follows: TGTGCCAGCAGGCCGACAGGGGACTACGAGCAGTACTTC. Full variable domain (missing parts from reference TRBV7-9 and TRBJ2-7): DTGVSQNPRHKITKRGQNVTFRCDPISEHNRLYWYRQTLGQGPEFLTYFQNEAQLEKSRLLSDRFSAERPKGSFSTLEIQRTEQGDSAMYLCASRPTGDYEQYFGPGTRLTVT.

The rearrangement uses TRBV11-2 and TRBJ1-1; no definite D call. This CDR3 is built from 15 residues. Trimming left V 5 bases short and J 1 base short, with 14 bases between. CDR1 and CDR2 from the germline V gene are SGHAT and FQNNGV. The CDR3 DNA follows: TGTGCCAGCAGCCGCACTACACCGTCGAACACTGAAGCTTTCTTT. Translation gives CASSRTTPSNTEAFF.

The rearrangement links TRBV19 to TRBJ2-2; TRBD2 agrees at 8 bases. V shed 5 bases, J shed 4 bases, and the junction held 12 bases outside the gene matches. This CDR3 is 17 amino acids long. CDR1 and CDR2 from the germline V gene are LNHDA and SQIVND (reference sequence). Here the CDR3 reads CASSHGGVAGLTGELFF. The CDR3 DNA reads TGTGCCAGTAGTCACGGGGGGGTAGCGGGGCTCACCGGGGAGCTGTTTTTT. Full variable domain (missing parts from reference TRBV19 and TRBJ2-2): DGGITQSPKYLFRKEGQNVTLSCEQNLNHDAMYWYRQDPGQGLRLIYYSQIVNDFQKGDIAEGYSVSREKKESFPLTVTSAQKNPTAFYLCASSHGGVAGLTGELFFGEGSRLTVL.